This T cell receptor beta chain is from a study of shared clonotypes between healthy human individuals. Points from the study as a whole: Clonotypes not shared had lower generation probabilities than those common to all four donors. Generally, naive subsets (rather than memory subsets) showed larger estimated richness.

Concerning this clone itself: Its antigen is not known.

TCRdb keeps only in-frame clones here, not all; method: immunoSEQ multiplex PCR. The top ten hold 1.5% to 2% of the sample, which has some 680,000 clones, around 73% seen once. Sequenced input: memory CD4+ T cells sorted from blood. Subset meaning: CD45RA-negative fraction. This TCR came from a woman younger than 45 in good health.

CDR3 bases: TGCGCCAGCAGCTTGACAGGGTCTGTGGCGAACACCGGGGAGCTGTTTTTT. Translating gives CASSLTGSVANTGELFF. V and J are TRBV5-1 and TRBJ2-2, with a tentative D call TRBD1 (6 bases). Trimming took off 1 base at V and 0 bases at J, with 13 bases between the two ends. Germline V CDR1 and CDR2: SGHRS, YFSETQ. The CDR3 consists of 17 residues.